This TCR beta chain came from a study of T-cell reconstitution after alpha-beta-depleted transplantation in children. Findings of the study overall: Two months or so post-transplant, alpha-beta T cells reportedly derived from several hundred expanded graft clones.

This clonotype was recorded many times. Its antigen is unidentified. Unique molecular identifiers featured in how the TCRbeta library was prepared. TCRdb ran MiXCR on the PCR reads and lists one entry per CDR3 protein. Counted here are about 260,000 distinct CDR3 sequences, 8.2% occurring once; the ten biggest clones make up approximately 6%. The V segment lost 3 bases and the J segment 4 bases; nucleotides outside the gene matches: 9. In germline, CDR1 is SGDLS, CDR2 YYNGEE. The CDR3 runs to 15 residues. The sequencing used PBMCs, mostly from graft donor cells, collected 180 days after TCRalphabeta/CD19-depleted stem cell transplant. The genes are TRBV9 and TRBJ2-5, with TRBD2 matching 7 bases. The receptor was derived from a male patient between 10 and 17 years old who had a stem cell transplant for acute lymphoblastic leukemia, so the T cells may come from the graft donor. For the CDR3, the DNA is TGTGCCAGCAGCGCCTGGACTAGAGGAGGAGAGACCCAGTACTTC. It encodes CASSAWTRGGETQYF.